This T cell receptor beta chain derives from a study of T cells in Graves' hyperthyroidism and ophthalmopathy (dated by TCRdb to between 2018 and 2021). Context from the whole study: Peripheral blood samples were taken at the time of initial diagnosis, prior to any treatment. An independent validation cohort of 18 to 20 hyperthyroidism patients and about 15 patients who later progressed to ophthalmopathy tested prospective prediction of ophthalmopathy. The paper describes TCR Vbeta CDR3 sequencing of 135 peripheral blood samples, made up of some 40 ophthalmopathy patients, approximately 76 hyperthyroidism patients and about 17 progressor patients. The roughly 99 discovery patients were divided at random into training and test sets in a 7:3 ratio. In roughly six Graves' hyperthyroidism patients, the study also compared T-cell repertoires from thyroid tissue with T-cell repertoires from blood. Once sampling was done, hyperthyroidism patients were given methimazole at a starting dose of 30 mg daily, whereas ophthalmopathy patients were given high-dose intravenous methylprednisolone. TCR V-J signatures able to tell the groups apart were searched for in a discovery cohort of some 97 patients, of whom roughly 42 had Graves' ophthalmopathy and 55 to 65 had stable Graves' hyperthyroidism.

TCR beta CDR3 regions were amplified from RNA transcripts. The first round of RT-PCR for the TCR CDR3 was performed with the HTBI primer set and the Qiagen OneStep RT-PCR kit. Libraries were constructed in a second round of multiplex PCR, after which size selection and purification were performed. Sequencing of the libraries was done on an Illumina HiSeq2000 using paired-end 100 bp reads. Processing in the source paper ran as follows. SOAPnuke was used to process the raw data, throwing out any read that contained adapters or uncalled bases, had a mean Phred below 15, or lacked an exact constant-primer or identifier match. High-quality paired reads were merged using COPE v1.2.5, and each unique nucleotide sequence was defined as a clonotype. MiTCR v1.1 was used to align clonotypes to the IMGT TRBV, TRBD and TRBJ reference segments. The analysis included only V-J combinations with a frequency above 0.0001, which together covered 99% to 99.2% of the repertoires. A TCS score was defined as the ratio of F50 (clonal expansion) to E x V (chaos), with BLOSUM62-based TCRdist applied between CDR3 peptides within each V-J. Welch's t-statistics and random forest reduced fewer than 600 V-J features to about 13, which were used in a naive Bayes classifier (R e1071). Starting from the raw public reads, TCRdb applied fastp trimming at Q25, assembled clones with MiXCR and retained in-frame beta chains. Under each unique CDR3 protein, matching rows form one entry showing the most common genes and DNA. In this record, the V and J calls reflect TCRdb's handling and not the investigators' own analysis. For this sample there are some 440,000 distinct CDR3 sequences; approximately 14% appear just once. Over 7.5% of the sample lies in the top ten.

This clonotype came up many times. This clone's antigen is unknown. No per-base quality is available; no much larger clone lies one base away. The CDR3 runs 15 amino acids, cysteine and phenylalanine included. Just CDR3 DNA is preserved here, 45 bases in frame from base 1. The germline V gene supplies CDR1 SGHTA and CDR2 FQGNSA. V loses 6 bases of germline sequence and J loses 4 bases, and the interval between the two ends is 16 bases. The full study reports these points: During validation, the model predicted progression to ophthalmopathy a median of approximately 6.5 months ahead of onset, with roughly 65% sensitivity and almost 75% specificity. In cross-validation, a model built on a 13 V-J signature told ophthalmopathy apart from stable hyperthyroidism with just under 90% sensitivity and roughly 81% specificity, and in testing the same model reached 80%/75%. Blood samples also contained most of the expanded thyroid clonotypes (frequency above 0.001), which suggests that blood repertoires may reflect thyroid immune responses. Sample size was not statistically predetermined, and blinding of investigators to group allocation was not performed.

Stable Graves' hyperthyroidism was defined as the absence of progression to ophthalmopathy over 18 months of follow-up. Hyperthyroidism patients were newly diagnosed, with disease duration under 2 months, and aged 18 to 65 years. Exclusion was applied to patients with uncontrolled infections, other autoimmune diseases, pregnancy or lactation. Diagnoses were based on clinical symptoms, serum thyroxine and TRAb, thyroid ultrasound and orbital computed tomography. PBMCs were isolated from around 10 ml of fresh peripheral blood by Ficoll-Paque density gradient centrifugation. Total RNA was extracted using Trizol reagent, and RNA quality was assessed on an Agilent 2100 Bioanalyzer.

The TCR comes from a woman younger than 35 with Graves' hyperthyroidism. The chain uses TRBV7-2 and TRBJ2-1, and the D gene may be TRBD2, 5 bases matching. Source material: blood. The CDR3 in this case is CASSSWPSGYNEQFF. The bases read TGTGCCAGCAGTTCCTGGCCATCGGGGTACAATGAGCAGTTCTTC.